This passage covers 13 T cell receptor beta chains from one sample sequenced in a study of blood T cell repertoires in COVID-19. Here immunoSEQ multiplex PCR was the method, and the copy in TCRdb shows in-frame clones only, minus some. The sample has roughly 110,000 clones, roughly nine tenths seen once. Sequenced: peripheral blood. These receptors all come from a man between 35 and 55 years old with acute or convalescent COVID-19.

The chain couples TRBV30 to TRBJ1-5, with 8 nucleotides matching TRBD1. The CDR3 is made up of 15 amino acids. CDR1 is GTSNPN and CDR2 is SVGIG in the germline V gene (reference sequence). V shed 2 bases and J 6 bases; nucleotides not matched to a gene: 9. CDR3 coding DNA: TGTGCCTGGAGTCTAAACAGGGGGTTTTCTCAGCCCCAGCATTTT. Residues: CAWSLNRGFSQPQHF.

Written as DNA, the CDR3 is TGTGCCAGCAGCCGGGACAGGGACTATGGCTACACCTTC. Translated, it gives CASSRDRDYGYTF. V gene TRBV5-6 combines with J gene TRBJ1-2, with 9 bases lining up with TRBD1. V lost 4 bases and J lost 3; bases outside the gene matches: 1. Germline values: CDR1 SGHDT, CDR2 YYEEEE. This CDR3 is built from 13 residues.

V gene TRBV5-1 combines with J gene TRBJ1-6; the D gene is possibly TRBD1 (6 bases). Germline V CDR1 and CDR2: SGHRS, YFSETQ. V was pared by 0 bases and J by 0 bases, with 10 bases between. The CDR3 totals 17 residues. This CDR3 reads CASSLARDNSYNSPLHF. The CDR3 region has the DNA TGCGCCAGCAGCTTGGCCCGGGACAACTCCTATAATTCACCCCTCCACTTT.

CDR3 residues: CAWTRQGGQETQYF. Written as DNA, the CDR3 is TGTGCCTGGACTCGACAGGGGGGTCAAGAGACCCAGTACTTC. V is TRBV30 and J is TRBJ2-5; 9 bases match TRBD1. Germline loops: CDR1 GTSNPN, CDR2 SVGIG (reference sequence). The length of the CDR3 is 14 residues. The junction had 5 bases not matched to a gene; V was cut back by 4 bases and J by 2 bases.

The rearrangement joins TRBV29-1 to TRBJ1-2, with D unresolved. The germline V gene encodes CDR1 SQVTM and CDR2 ANQGSEA. The CDR3 consists of 12 residues. V shed 6 bases and J shed 8 bases, with 16 bases lying between them. The CDR3 coding sequence is TGCAGCGTCCCGACGGGGTCGAAGGGCTACACCTTC. Translation: CSVPTGSKGYTF.

The chain employs TRBV19 and TRBJ1-5, with TRBD1 matching 9 bases. In germline, CDR1 is LNHDA, CDR2 SQIVND (reference sequence). V lost 4 bases and J lost 3; bases outside the gene matches: 16. The CDR3 runs to 19 residues. CDR3 residues: CASSTPPNWGQGINQPQHF. CDR3 DNA sequence: TGTGCCAGTAGTACCCCCCCGAATTGGGGACAGGGAATCAATCAGCCCCAGCATTTT.

The rearrangement links TRBV7-2 to TRBJ1-1; D is possibly TRBD1 (6 bases). Germline values: CDR1 SGHTA, CDR2 FQGNSA. The length of the CDR3 is 14 residues. With 5 bases removed from V and 7 bases from J, the gap between germline ends came to 17 bases. CDR3 DNA: TGTGCCAGCAGCCGCATCCGGCCCAGGGGTGAAGCTTTCTTT. As protein: CASSRIRPRGEAFF.

This clone was seen once. The genes are TRBV5-8 and TRBJ2-5, with 10 nucleotides matching TRBD2. Trimming at V came to 1 base and at J to 6 bases, leaving 9 bases not matched to a gene. CDR3 length: 16 amino acids. The V gene's germline CDR1 is SGHTS and CDR2 YDEGEE. CDR3 nucleotides: TGTGCCAGCAGCTTGTTTCTAGCGGGAGTGGGAAAGACCCAGTACTTC. It codes for CASSLFLAGVGKTQYF.

The chain uses TRBV5-5 and TRBJ2-1; TRBD1 matches at 10 bases. Losses at the gene ends were 4 bases for V and 4 bases for J; bases not matched to a gene: 8. The CDR3 is 16 amino acids. Per the germline V gene, CDR1 is SGHKS and CDR2 is YYEKEE (reference sequence). CDR3 sequence: CASSQLTGGWYNEQFF. The CDR3 region has the DNA TGTGCCAGCAGCCAGCTGACAGGGGGCTGGTACAATGAGCAGTTCTTC.

The J gene is TRBJ2-1, the V gene TRBV5-4; D call uncertain. This CDR3 region has 15 residues. Germline V gene lookup returns CDR1 SGHNT and CDR2 YYREEE (reference sequence). V shed 2 bases and J shed 3 bases, with 12 bases lying between them. In DNA form, the CDR3 reads TGTGCCAGCAGCTTAGAGGCTCTGGACTACAATGAGCAGTTCTTC. Its protein is CASSLEALDYNEQFF.

The chain links TRBV5-6 to TRBJ1-4, with a tentative D call TRBD1 (5 bases). Looked up from germline, CDR1 is SGHDT and CDR2 is YYEEEE. The V end lost 0 bases, the J end lost 1 base, and 10 bases lay between the germline ends. The CDR3 extends over 16 amino acids. CDR3 amino acids: CASSLGFGGTNEKLFF. The CDR3 nucleotides are TGTGCCAGCAGCTTGGGGTTCGGGGGAACTAATGAAAAACTGTTTTTT.

The chain combines TRBV30 with TRBJ1-4; D may be TRBD1 (5 bases). Per germline, CDR1 GTSNPN and CDR2 SVGIG (reference sequence). The ends were cut back, 1 base at V and 3 bases at J, with 9 bases in the middle. The CDR3 runs 14 residues. The CDR3 bases are TGTGCCTGGAGTGAGGGACTCCCTAATGAAAAACTGTTTTTT. Its translation is CAWSEGLPNEKLFF.

The chain is built from TRBV7-9 and TRBJ1-2; 7 nucleotides agree with TRBD1. CDR3 length equals 14 residues. V trimming: 5 bases; J trimming: 5 bases; junction bases outside the gene matches: 8. Germline V gene lookup returns CDR1 SEHNR and CDR2 FQNEAQ (reference sequence). This CDR3 reads CASSPTGVGYGYTF. For the CDR3, the DNA is TGTGCCAGCAGCCCTACAGGGGTGGGGTATGGCTACACCTTC. Full variable domain (rest looked up from reference TRBV7-9 and TRBJ1-2): DTGVSQNPRHKITKRGQNVTFRCDPISEHNRLYWYRQTLGQGPEFLTYFQNEAQLEKSRLLSDRFSAERPKGSFSTLEIQRTEQGDSAMYLCASSPTGVGYGYTFGSGTRLTVV.